This T cell receptor beta chain was observed in a study of blood T cell repertoires in COVID-19. Repertoires were generated with immunoSEQ multiplex PCR, while TCRdb's copy carries only in-frame clones and drops some. The sample yields 200,000 to 300,000 clones, approximately 83% seen once. This CDR3 region has 15 residues. In germline, CDR1 is SNHLY, CDR2 FYNNEI. After removal of 4 bases from V and 6 bases from J, the junction contained 8 bases not matched to a gene. V gene TRBV2 combines with J gene TRBJ1-2, with 10 bases identical to TRBD1. Material for sequencing was peripheral blood. The sequence came from a human donor in a cohort sampled during active COVID-19. The DNA of the CDR3 is TGTGCCAGCAGTGCTGGGACAGGGGTTTTTCATGGCTACACCTTC. The encoded protein is CASSAGTGVFHGYTF.